This entry is about one TCR beta chain. The data stem from a study of blood T cell repertoires in COVID-19. Overall study: Samples taken during acute and convalescent COVID-19 were collected in the United States, Italy and Spain.

Per the study methods: It was from reference gene primer amplification that nucleated cell counts were estimated. The assay was immunoSEQ multiplex PCR, and TCRdb's table has in-frame clones only and misses some. The V and J calls and clone size come from that table; D and trimming were worked out from the DNA. The sample has under 250,000 clones, 80% to 85% seen once. Trimming pared 2 bases from V and 2 bases from J, leaving 19 bases between. Germline values: CDR1 LNHDA, CDR2 SQIVND (reference sequence). The CDR3 is made up of 17 amino acids. The V gene is TRBV19, the J gene TRBJ2-7, with D perhaps matching TRBD2 (6 bases). This clonotype was sampled from a man aged 40-49 years with acute or convalescent COVID-19. Sequencing was done on a sample of peripheral blood. CDR3 in amino acids: CASSINGAREATYEQYF. The DNA of the CDR3 is TGTGCCAGTAGTATAAATGGGGCGAGGGAGGCGACCTACGAGCAGTACTTC.